This TCR beta chain was obtained from a study of identical twins listed by TCRdb under 2016. At the level of the whole study: To test whether fetal clonotypes persist, the study used deep sequencing on TCR alpha and beta repertoires from monozygotic twins, unrelated adults of various ages, and cord blood. To rule out contamination, the twin experiments were replicated at different times with different library preparation protocols.

Trimming at the junction amounts to 4 bases on V and 0 bases on J, and the germline ends lie 11 bases apart. CDR1 is given as SGHRS and CDR2 as YFSETQ, both from the germline V gene. Including cysteine and phenylalanine, the CDR3 has 15 amino acids. Of all the DNA, just the CDR3 is kept, 45 bases in frame from base 1. Only healthy Caucasian donors were included. Three pairs of female monozygotic twins, all aged 18 to 29 years, made up the twin cohort. Peripheral blood mononuclear cells were the source from which RNA for the TCR libraries was isolated. Results and caveats for the whole study, not just this receptor: Compared with coincidental sharing between unrelated individuals, out-of-frame TCR alpha sequences shared between twins showed an excess of sequences with low generation probability. In beta out-of-frame sequences, excess twin sharing was weaker, because having fewer shared sequences lowered the signal-to-noise ratio. Invariant T cells such as MAIT and iNKT could partly confound zero-insertion analyses, although diverse VJ usage argued against such confounding for most clonotypes. Fewer insertions were carried by abundant cord blood beta clonotypes; a weaker similar trend was observed in young adult naive repertoires, while no such trend was observed in memory repertoires. Out-of-frame TCR alpha sharing in monozygotic twins was systematically underestimated by recombination models, whereas sharing between unrelated individuals was in agreement with the recombination models. Because the same donors could not be followed over many years, the conclusions relied on cross-sectional statistical analysis.

In regard to this clonotype: Its specific antigen is unknown. One base away there is no much larger clone; base qualities are not given.

Preparation of the library involved 5' RACE. This sample was sequenced with an Illumina HiSeq 2000. Template switching introduced a universal primer binding site; the final cDNA contained a unique molecular identifier, enabling accurate counting of TCR cDNA molecules. Specific primers in the conserved constant-segment region were used to synthesize first-strand cDNA for the TCR alpha and beta chains. To control for contamination, each cDNA library was double barcoded with a SMART-Mk sample barcode plus Illumina barcodes. TruSeq adapter sequences along with Illumina sample barcodes were introduced in two successive PCR steps. The TCR alpha and beta cDNA libraries were sequenced on the Illumina HiSeq platform using custom primers. Regarding the original processing steps: Unique molecular identifiers were extracted from raw reads with MiGEC, and CDR3 positions were determined with MiXCR. For each individual, recombination models were inferred using an EM algorithm with the repgenHMM and IGoR tools. Shared clonotype analysis was performed with the tcR package in R, normalizing sharing by the product of cloneset sizes. To study raw recombination free of thymic and clonal selection effects, out-of-frame nonproductive sequences were analyzed. TCRdb handled the public reads itself, with Q25 trimming in fastp and clone calling in MiXCR, and kept productive beta chains. All rows with the same CDR3 protein become a single entry with the most common DNA and genes. The V and J calls here are based on TCRdb, not the publication. In this sample the table shows about 810,000 distinct CDR3 sequences, roughly an eighth of which occur a single time. Roughly 1.6% of the sample belongs to the ten largest clones.

These same data were also listed under a study on yellow fever vaccine responses in identical twins. As that second study puts it: The authors reported that the T cell response to vaccination in identical twins appeared partly convergent and partly personalized. The study precisely tracked vaccine-responding T cell clones in identical twins.

The chain is assembled from TRBV5-1 and TRBJ2-1; the D segment could be TRBD1, given 5 matching bases. Sample: PBMCs. The clonotype was recovered from a woman aged 18-29 years in good health. The DNA sequence is TGCGCCAGCAGCGTTGACCAGGGCTCCTACAATGAGCAGTTCTTC. This translates into CASSVDQGSYNEQFF.